This T cell receptor beta chain was captured by sequencing in a study of cytomegalovirus exposure and HLA in healthy donors. General study results and limits: A later analysis found most CMV-associated TCR beta chains apparently HLA-restricted.

Details on this clone: What it binds is not known.

Primers: 60 Vbeta forward and 13 Jbeta reverse. Data came from immunoSEQ multiplex PCR; TCRdb stores just in-frame clones and leaves some out. This table lists about 140,000 clones. The germline V gene has CDR1 MGHRA and CDR2 YSYEKL. With V trimmed by 1 base and J by 3 bases, 6 bases remained unmatched. This CDR3 contains 15 residues. Sequenced material: PBMCs. This chain connects TRBV4-1 to TRBJ2-7, with 7 bases identical to TRBD1. The sequence was obtained from a woman in her late teens or twenties in good health and CMV-seronegative. CDR3 in DNA: TGCGCCAGCAGCCAAGGGGACAGTCCTGGCTACGAGCAGTACTTC. Protein sequence: CASSQGDSPGYEQYF.